Below, one T cell receptor beta chain is given with its context. This clonotype was recorded at least ten times. Its antigen is still unknown. There are no base qualities to consult, and no much larger clone falls within one base. This specimen's time point label, per the study, means: newly diagnosed GD, antithyroid drugs for less than 3 months. For both TCR sequencing and RNA sequencing, RNA was extracted from PBMCs in TRIzol. Graves' disease was diagnosed according to American Thyroid Association guidelines. Patients for the study were recruited at an endocrinology department in Xi'an, China. Each patient gave roughly 10 milliliters of peripheral blood, collected in an EDTA anticoagulant tube. Ficoll Paque Plus density gradient separation was used to isolate PBMCs, and no additional T cell sorting was done. RNA quality was checked with an Agilent 2100 Bioanalyzer and agarose gel, and concentration with a NanoDrop 2000.

The data originate from a study of regulatory T cells in long-lasting Graves disease (dated by TCRdb to 2020 to 2022). About the full investigation: Patients with newly diagnosed Graves' disease had been on antithyroid drugs for under 3 months. The study was conducted in China and was registered as a clinical trial. A total of some 35 samples underwent TCR sequencing, from about 13 patients with persistent Graves' disease and 20 patients with newly diagnosed Graves' disease. Persistent Graves' disease patients were compared with newly diagnosed Graves' disease patients by peripheral blood TCR sequencing and RNA sequencing.

The library relied on multiplex PCR. This sample was sequenced with an Illumina HiSeq 4000. To build TCR beta libraries, CDR3 regions were amplified by Arm-PCR using iRepertoire HTBI primers. Gel purification was performed on PCR products prior to sequencing. In the authors' own workflow: Gene usage analysis of CDR3 amino acid clonotypes used the 55 to 80 TRBV and approximately 13 TRBJ segments found across samples. COPE and FqMerger were used to merge filtered high-quality paired reads into contigs. BLAST was used to align contigs to IMGT TRBV, TRBD and TRBJ reference genes, with CDR3 defined following IMGT. Highly expanded clones were defined as clonotypes with a frequency above 0.1%. Shannon entropy served as the measure of repertoire diversity, while the Gini coefficient captured V-J evenness. A clonotype found in more than one individual was treated as public. TCRdb reprocessing: public reads trimmed at Q25 with fastp, clones called with MiXCR, in-frame beta chains kept. CDR3 protein duplicates are merged, each entry listing the most common genes and DNA. In this record, the V and J calls reflect TCRdb's handling and not the investigators' own analysis. In all, the sample holds about 220,000 distinct CDR3 sequences, and around 20% of those were seen once. The ten most abundant clones make up 12% of the sample.

What the work shows at the level of the full study, not this receptor alone: Persistent Graves' disease patients showed lower TCR Shannon entropy and fewer highly expanded clones than newly diagnosed patients, suggesting clonal expansion. Persistent patients shared more public clonotypes among themselves (over 2,500) than newly diagnosed patients did (about 1,000). The authors noted that the small sample size was a limitation that may lower accuracy. Sequencing and analysis were restricted to the TCR beta chain. Because the primary lesion, thyroid tissue, could not be accessed, the study looked at peripheral blood alone.

The same sample was also used in a study of T cells in Graves' hyperthyroidism and ophthalmopathy. From that second study: Graves' hyperthyroidism was defined as stable when no progression to ophthalmopathy occurred over 18 months of follow-up. Hyperthyroidism patients were aged 18 to 65 years and newly diagnosed, with disease duration of less than 2 months. Exclusion was applied to patients with uncontrolled infections, other autoimmune diseases, pregnancy or lactation. Diagnoses were established on the basis of clinical symptoms, serum thyroxine and TRAb, thyroid ultrasound, and orbital computed tomography. A first-round RT-PCR of the TCR CDR3 used the HTBI primer set with the Qiagen OneStep RT-PCR kit. Most expanded thyroid clonotypes (frequency above 0.001) were also detected in blood, suggesting blood repertoires may reflect thyroid immune responses. A 13 V-J signature model separated ophthalmopathy from stable hyperthyroidism, with around 90% sensitivity and 81.08% specificity in cross-validation and 80%/75% in testing. During validation, the model predicted progression to ophthalmopathy a median of about 6.5 months ahead of onset, with around 71% sensitivity and roughly 72% specificity. To identify TCR V-J signatures that set the groups apart, the researchers used a discovery cohort of more than 95 patients, made up of 40 to 45 with Graves' ophthalmopathy and about 60 with stable Graves' hyperthyroidism. An independent validation cohort of under 20 hyperthyroidism patients and 17 patients who later progressed to ophthalmopathy tested prospective prediction of ophthalmopathy. For training and testing, the 95 to 100 patients in the discovery cohort were randomly divided in a 7:3 ratio. The study also compared thyroid tissue and blood T-cell repertoires from several Graves' hyperthyroidism patients. Once sampling was done, hyperthyroidism patients were given methimazole at a starting dose of 30 mg daily, whereas ophthalmopathy patients were given high-dose intravenous methylprednisolone. A second multiplex PCR round built the libraries, followed by size selection and purification. Paired-end sequencing of the libraries was performed with 100 bp reads on an Illumina HiSeq2000. SOAPnuke was used to process the raw data, throwing out any read that contained adapters or uncalled bases, had a mean Phred below 15, or lacked an exact constant-primer or identifier match. COPE v1.2.5 was used to merge the high-quality paired reads, and each unique nucleotide sequence was defined as a clonotype. Clonotypes were aligned to IMGT TRBV, TRBD and TRBJ reference segments using MiTCR v1.1. The analysis included only V-J combinations with a frequency above 0.0001, which together covered over 98% of the repertoires. A TCS score was defined as the ratio of F50 (clonal expansion) to E x V (chaos), with BLOSUM62-based TCRdist applied between CDR3 peptides within each V-J. Welch's t-statistics and random forest reduced fewer than 600 V-J features to 13, which were used in a naive Bayes classifier (R e1071). No statistical method was used to set the sample size in advance, and investigators knew the group allocation. The paper reports TCR Vbeta CDR3 sequencing of 130 to 150 peripheral blood samples: around 45 ophthalmopathy, under 85 hyperthyroidism and around 17 progressor patients.

Sample: peripheral blood mononuclear cells (PBMCs), taken at new diagnosis, from a patient treated with antithyroid drugs. The sequence derives from a woman aged 30 to 39 with Graves disease. Donor details come from another sample of the same person, matched by shared clones.

The DNA is as follows: TGTGCCAGCAGAGACGGGACTCTCTCCCTAGCCAAAAACATTCAGTACTTC. It translates to CASRDGTLSLAKNIQYF. The chain joins TRBV2 to TRBJ2-4; perhaps TRBD2 is the D gene, with 6 bases matching. V sheds 6 bases and J sheds 0 bases, leaving 18 bases between their ends. The CDR3, cysteine through phenylalanine, is 17 amino acids long. The read is trimmed to its CDR3 DNA, 51 bases read in frame from base 1. As encoded in the germline V gene, CDR1 is SNHLY while CDR2 is FYNNEI.